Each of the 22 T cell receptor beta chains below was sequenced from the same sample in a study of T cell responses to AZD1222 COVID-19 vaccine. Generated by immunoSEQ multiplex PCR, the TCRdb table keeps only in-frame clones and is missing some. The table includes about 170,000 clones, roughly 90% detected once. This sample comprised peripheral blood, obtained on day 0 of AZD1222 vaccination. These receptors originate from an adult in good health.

In DNA form, the CDR3 reads TGTGCCAGTAGTATGGCGGGACAGGGGGCTTTCTACGAGCAGTACTTC. Encoded protein: CASSMAGQGAFYEQYF. The chain recombines TRBV19 with TRBJ2-7; 12 bases are a match to TRBD1. The CDR3 sequence is 16 residues long. CDR1 and CDR2 (germline): LNHDA, SQIVND (reference sequence). The junction had 6 bases not matched to a gene; V was cut back by 3 bases and J by 3 bases.

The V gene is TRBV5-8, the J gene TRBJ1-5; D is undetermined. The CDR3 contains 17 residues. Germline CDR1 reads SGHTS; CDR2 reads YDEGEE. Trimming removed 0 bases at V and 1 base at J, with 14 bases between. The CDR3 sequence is CASSLEQTFLSNQPQHF. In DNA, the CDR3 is TGTGCCAGCAGCTTGGAACAGACCTTCCTAAGCAATCAGCCCCAGCATTTT.

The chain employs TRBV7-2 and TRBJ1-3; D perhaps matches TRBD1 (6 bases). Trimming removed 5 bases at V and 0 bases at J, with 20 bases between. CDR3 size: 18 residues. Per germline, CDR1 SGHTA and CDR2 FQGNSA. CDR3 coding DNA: TGTGCCAGCAGCGCCCCCAGTGGGGGCTCCGTCTCTGGAAACACCATATATTTT. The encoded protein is CASSAPSGGSVSGNTIYF. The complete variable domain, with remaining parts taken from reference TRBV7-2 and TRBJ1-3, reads GAGVSQSPSNKVTEKGKDVELRCDPISGHTALYWYRQSLGQGLEFLIYFQGNSAPDKSGLPSDRFSAERTGGSVSTLTIQRTQQEDSAVYLCASSAPSGGSVSGNTIYFGEGSWLTVV.

The CDR3 reads CASSKVCPRTSGRSEAKNIQYF. For the CDR3, the DNA is TGTGCCAGCAGCAAAGTTTGCCCTAGGACTAGCGGGAGGTCAGAAGCCAAAAACATTCAGTACTTC. The gene calls are TRBV21-1 and TRBJ2-4; the DNA was not used to check the table's D call, TRBD2. TRBV21-1 is noted as a pseudogene. This CDR3 is 22 amino acids long.

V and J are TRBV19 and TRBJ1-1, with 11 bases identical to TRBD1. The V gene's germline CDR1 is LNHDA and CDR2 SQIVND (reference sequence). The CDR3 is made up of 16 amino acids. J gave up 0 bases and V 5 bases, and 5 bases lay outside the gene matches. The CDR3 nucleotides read TGTGCCAGTAGTCCTCGGGACAGGGGGATGAACACTGAAGCTTTCTTT. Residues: CASSPRDRGMNTEAFF.

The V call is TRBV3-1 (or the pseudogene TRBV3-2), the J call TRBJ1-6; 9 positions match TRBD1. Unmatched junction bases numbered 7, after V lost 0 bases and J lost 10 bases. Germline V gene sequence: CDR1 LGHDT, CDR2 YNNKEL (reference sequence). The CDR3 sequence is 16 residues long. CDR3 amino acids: CASSQDGGTGRSPLHF. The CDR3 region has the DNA TGTGCCAGCAGCCAAGATGGTGGGACAGGGAGGTCACCCCTCCACTTT.

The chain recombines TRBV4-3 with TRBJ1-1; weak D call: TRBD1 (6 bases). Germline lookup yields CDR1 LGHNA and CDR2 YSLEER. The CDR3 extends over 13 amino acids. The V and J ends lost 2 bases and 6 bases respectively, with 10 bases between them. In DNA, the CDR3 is TGCGCCAGCAGCCAACCGGGACACCCTGAAGCTTTCTTT. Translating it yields CASSQPGHPEAFF.

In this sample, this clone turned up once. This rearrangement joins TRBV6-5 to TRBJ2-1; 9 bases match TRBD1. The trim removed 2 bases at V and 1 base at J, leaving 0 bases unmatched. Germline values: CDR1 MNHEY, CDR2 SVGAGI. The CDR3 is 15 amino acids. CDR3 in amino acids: CASSYGTGSYNEQFF. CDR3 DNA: TGTGCCAGCAGTTACGGGACAGGGTCCTACAATGAGCAGTTCTTC.

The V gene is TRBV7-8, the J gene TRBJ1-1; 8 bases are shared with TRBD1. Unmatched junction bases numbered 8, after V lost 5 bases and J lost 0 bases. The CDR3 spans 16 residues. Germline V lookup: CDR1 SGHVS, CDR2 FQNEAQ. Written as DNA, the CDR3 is TGTGCCAGCAGCCCACCGGGACAGGACATGAACACTGAAGCTTTCTTT. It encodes CASSPPGQDMNTEAFF.

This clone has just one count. CDR3 residues: CASSVPGQYEQYF. The CDR3 bases are TGTGCCAGTAGTGTCCCCGGGCAGTACGAGCAGTACTTC. The gene calls are TRBV19 and TRBJ2-7; D not resolved. V lost 5 bases and J lost 4, with 12 bases in between. Germline V gene data show CDR1 as LNHDA and CDR2 as SQIVND (reference sequence). This CDR3 is built from 13 residues.

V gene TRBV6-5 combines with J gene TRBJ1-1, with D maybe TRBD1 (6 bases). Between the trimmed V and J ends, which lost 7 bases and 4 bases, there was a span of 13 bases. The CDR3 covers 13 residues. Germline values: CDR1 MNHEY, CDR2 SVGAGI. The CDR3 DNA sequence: TGTGCCAGCACCAAGCAGGGGATCACTGAAGCTTTCTTT. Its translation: CASTKQGITEAFF.

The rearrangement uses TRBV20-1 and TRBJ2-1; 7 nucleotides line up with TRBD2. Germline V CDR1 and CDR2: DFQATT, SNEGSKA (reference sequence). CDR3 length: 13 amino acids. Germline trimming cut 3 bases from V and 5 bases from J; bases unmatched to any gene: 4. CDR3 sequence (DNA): TGCAGTGCTAGTGCTAGCGGCAACAATGAGCAGTTCTTC. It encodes CSASASGNNEQFF.

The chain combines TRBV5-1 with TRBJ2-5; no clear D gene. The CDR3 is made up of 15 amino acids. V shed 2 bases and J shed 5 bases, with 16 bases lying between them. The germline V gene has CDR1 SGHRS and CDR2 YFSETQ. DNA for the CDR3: TGCGCCAGCAGCTTCCCCCCACCCCGGGCGGAGACCCAGTACTTC. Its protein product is CASSFPPPRAETQYF.

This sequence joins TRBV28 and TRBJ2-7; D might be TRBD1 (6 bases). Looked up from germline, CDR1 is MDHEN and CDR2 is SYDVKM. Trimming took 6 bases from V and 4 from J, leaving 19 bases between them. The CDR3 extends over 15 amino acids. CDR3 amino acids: CASRGTGRGWYEQYF. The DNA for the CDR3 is TGTGCCAGCAGGGGAACGGGCAGGGGTTGGTACGAGCAGTACTTC.

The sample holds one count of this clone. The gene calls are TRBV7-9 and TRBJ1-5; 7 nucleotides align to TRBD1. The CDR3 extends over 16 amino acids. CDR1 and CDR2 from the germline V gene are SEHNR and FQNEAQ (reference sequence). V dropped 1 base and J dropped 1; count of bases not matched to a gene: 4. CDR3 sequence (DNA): TGTGCCAGCAGCTTAGTAAAGGGGGCCAGCAATCAGCCCCAGCATTTT. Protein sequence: CASSLVKGASNQPQHF.

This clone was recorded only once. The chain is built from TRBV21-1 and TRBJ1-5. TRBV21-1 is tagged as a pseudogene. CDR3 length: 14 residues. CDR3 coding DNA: TGTGCCAGCAGCGCCCGGGACAGCAATCAGCCCCAGCATTTT. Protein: CASSARDSNQPQHF.

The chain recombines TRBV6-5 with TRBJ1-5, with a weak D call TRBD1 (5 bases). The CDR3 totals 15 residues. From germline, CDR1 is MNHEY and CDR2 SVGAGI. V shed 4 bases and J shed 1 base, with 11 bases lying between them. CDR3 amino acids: CASSLAGRSNQPQHF. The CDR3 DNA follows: TGTGCCAGCAGTTTGGCAGGGAGGAGCAATCAGCCCCAGCATTTT.

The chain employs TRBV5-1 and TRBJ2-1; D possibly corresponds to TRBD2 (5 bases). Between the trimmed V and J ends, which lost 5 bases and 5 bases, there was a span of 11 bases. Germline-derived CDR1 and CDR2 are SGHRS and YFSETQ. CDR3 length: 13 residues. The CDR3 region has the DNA TGCGCCAGCAGTAGAGGGAGTAACAATGAGCAGTTCTTC. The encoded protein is CASSRGSNNEQFF.

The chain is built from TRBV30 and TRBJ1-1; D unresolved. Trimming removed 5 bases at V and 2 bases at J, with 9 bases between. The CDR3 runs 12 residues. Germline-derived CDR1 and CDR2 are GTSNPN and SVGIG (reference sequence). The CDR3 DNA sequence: TGTGCCTGGGAACTCTTCAACACTGAAGCTTTCTTT. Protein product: CAWELFNTEAFF.

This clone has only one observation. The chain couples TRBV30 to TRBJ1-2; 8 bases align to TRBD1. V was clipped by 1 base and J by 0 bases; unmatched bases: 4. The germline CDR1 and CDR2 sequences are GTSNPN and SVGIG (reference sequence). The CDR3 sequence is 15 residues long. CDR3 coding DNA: TGTGCCTGGAGTGACAGGGGGAGACCTAACTATGGCTACACCTTC. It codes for CAWSDRGRPNYGYTF.

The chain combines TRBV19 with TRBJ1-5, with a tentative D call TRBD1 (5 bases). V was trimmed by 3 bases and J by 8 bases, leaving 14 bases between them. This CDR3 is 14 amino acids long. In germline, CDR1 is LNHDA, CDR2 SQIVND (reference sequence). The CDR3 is CASSIEGRAEPQHF. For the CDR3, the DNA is TGTGCCAGTAGTATTGAGGGGCGCGCTGAGCCCCAGCATTTT.

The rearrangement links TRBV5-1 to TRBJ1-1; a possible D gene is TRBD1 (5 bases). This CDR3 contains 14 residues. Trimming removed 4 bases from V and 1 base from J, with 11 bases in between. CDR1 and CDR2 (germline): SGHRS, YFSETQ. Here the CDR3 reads CASSRGHPNTEAFF. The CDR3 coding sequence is TGCGCCAGCAGCCGAGGACACCCGAACACTGAAGCTTTCTTT.